The present TCR beta chain was sequenced within a study of regulatory T cells in long-lasting Graves disease. As for time point: persistent/refractory GD, antithyroid drugs over 5 years with positive TRAb. TCR sequences were obtained from RNA taken from PBMCs. Sequencing libraries for TCR beta were prepared with iRepertoire HTBI primers and Arm-PCR of CDR3 regions. Each CDR3 protein is one row after TCRdb ran MiXCR on the multiplex PCR reads. The repertoire includes roughly 700,000 distinct CDR3 sequences, around 32% of them detected once, and roughly 46% sits in the top ten. There are 15 residues in the CDR3. Germline lookup yields CDR1 MNHNS and CDR2 SASEGT. V was trimmed by 2 bases and J by 2 bases, leaving 13 bases between them.

The chain couples TRBV6-1 to TRBJ2-7; D is ambiguous. The source material was peripheral blood mononuclear cells (PBMCs), sampled when the disease was refractory, from a patient treated with antithyroid drugs. The clonotype comes from a female donor with Graves disease. CDR3 sequence: CASSERPETTYEQYF. Written as DNA, the CDR3 is TGTGCCAGCAGTGAACGCCCAGAAACTACCTACGAGCAGTACTTC.